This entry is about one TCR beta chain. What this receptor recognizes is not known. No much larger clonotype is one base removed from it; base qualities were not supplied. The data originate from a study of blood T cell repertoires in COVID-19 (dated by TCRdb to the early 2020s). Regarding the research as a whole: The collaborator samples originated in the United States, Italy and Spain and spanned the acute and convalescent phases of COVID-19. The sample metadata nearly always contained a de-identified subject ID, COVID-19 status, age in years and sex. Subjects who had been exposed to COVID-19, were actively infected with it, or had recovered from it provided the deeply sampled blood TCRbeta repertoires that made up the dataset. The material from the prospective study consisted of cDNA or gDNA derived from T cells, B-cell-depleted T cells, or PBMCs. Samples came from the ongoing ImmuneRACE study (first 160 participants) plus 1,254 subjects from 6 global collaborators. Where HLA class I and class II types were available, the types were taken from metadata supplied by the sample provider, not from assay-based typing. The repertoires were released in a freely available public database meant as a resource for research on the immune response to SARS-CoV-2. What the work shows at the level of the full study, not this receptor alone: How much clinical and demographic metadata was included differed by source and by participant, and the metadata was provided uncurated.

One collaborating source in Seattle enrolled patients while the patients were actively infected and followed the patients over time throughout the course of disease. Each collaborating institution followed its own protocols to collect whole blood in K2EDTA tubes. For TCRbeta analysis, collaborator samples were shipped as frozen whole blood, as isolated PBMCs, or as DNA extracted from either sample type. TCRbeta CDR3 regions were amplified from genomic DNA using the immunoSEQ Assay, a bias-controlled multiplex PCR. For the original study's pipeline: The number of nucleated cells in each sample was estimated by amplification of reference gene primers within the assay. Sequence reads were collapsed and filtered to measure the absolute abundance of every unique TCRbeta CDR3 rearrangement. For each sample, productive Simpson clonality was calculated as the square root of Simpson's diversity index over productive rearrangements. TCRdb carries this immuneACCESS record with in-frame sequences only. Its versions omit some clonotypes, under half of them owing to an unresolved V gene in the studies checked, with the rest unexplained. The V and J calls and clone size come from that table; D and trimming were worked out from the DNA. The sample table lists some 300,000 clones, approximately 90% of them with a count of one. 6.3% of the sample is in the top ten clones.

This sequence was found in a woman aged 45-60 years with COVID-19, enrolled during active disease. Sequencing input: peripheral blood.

CDR3 sequence: CASSPSGTNTGELFF. The DNA sequence is as follows: TGTGCCAGCTCACCAAGCGGGACGAACACCGGGGAGCTGTTTTTT. Here the chain combines TRBV18 and TRBJ2-2, with TRBD2 identical over 7 junction bases. V is trimmed back by 2 bases and J by 0 bases, and the junction contains 0 bases that no gene match accounts for. The germline V gene encodes CDR1 KGHSH and CDR2 LQKENI. The CDR3 starts with the cysteine, ends with the phenylalanine, and has 15 residues. The retained sequence is limited to the CDR3, 45 bases, with the frame set at the first base.